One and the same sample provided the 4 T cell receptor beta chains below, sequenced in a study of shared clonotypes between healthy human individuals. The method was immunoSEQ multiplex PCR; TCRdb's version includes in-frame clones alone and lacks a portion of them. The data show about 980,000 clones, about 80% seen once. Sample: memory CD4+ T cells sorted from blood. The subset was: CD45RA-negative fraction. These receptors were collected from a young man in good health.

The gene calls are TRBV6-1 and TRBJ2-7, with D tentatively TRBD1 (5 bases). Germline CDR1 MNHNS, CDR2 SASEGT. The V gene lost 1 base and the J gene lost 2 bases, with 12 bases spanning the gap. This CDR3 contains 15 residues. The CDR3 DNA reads TGTGCCAGCAGTGAAGTCGACAGAAGCCCCTACGAGCAGTACTTC. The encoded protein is CASSEVDRSPYEQYF.

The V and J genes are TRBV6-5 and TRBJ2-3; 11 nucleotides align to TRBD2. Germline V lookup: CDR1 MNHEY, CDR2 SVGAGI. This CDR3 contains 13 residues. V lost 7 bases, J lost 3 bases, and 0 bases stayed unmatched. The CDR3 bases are TGTGCCAGCATAGCGGGAGGGACAGATACGCAGTATTTT. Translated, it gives CASIAGGTDTQYF.

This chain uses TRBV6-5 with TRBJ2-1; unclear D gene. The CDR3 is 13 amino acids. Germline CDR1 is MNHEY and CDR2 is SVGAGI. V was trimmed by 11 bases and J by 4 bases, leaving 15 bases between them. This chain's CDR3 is CASRAAPYNEQFF. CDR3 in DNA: TGTGCCTCTCGGGCGGCACCGTACAATGAGCAGTTCTTC.

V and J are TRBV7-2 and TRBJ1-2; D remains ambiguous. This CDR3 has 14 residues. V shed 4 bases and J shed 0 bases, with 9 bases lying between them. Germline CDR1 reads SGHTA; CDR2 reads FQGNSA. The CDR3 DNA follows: TGTGCCAGCAGCTCCAGTATAGCTAACTATGGCTACACCTTC. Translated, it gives CASSSSIANYGYTF.